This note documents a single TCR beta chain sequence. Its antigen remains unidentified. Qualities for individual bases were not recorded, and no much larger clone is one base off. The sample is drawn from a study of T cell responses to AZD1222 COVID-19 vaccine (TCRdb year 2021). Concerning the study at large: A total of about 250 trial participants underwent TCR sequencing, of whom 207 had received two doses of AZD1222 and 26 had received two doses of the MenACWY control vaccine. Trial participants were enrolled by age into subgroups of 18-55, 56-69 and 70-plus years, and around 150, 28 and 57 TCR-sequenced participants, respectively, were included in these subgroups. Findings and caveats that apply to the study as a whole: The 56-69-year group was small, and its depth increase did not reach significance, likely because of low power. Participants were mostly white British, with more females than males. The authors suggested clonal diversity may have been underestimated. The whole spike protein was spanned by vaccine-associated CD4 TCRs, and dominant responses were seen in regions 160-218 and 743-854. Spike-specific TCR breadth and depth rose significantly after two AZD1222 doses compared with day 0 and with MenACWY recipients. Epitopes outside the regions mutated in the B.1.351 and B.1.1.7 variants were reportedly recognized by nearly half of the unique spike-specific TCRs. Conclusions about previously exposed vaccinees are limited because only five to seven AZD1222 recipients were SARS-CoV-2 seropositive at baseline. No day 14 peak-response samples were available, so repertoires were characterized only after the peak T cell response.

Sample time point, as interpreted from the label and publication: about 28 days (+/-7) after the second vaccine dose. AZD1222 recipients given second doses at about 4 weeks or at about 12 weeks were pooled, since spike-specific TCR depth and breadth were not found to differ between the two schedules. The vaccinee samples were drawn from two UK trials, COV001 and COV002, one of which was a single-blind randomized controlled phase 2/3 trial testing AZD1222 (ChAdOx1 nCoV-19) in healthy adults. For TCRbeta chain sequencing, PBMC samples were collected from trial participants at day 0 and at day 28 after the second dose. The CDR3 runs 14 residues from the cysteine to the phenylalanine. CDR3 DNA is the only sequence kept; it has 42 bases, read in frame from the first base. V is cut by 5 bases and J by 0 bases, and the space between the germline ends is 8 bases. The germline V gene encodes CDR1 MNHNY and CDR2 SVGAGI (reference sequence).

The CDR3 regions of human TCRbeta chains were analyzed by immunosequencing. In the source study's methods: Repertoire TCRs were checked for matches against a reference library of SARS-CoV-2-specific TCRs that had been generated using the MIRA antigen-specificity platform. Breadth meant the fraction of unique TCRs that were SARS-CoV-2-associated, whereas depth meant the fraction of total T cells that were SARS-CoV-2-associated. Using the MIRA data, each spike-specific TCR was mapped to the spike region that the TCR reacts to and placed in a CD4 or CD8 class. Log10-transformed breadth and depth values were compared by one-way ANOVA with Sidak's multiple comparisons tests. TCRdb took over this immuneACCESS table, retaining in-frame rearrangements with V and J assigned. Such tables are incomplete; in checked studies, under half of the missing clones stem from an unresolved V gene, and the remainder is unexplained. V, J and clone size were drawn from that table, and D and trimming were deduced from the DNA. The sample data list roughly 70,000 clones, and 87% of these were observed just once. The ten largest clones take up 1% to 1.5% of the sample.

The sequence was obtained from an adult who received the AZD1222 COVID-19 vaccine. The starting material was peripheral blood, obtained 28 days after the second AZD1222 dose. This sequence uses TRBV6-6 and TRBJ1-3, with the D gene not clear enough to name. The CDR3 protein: CASSATLSGNTIYF. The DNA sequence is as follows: TGTGCCAGCAGTGCCACACTCTCTGGAAACACCATATATTTT.